The 24 T cell receptor beta chains given below trace back to one sample, sequenced in a study of CD8 T cells in Susac syndrome (dated by TCRdb to between 2017 and 2020). Library construction relied on the immunoSEQ multiplex PCR assay. RNA was extracted with the RNeasy kit and about 0.5 to 1 ug was reverse transcribed using random hexamers. TCRdb took the public reads, trimmed them with fastp at Q25, ran MiXCR for clone calling and kept in-frame beta chains. Entries are consolidated by CDR3 protein sequence, retaining the most common genes and DNA. Present in this sample are a few hundred thousand distinct CDR3 sequences, approximately 95% of which were seen just once. Of the sample, around 0.08% falls within the top ten clones. The sequenced sample consisted of CD4+ T cells from PBMCs. These receptors all come from a human donor with multiple sclerosis.

The chain has TRBV20-1 and TRBJ2-7, with TRBD1 identical over 12 bases. Germline CDR1 is DFQATT and CDR2 is SNEGSKA (reference sequence). There are 14 residues in the CDR3. The V and J ends lost 6 bases and 0 bases, in that order; junction bases with no gene match: 3. The CDR3 spells CSAAGQGASYEQYF. The CDR3 coding sequence is TGCAGTGCCGCGGGACAGGGGGCCTCCTACGAGCAGTACTTC.

This rearrangement joins TRBV9 to TRBJ2-5, with D hard to call. Trimming took 0 bases from V and 5 from J, leaving 5 bases between them. CDR1 and CDR2 (germline): SGDLS, YYNGEE. The CDR3 loop spans 12 amino acids. The CDR3 region has the DNA TGTGCCAGCAGCGTAGTAGGGGAGACCCAGTACTTC. Encoded protein: CASSVVGETQYF.

This sequence joins TRBV20-1 and TRBJ2-7, with D unclear. V dropped 6 bases and J dropped 3 bases, with 9 bases sitting between them. This CDR3 has 11 amino acids. Germline V gene data show CDR1 as DFQATT and CDR2 as SNEGSKA (reference sequence). This chain's CDR3 is CSADSDYEQYF. The CDR3 DNA reads as TGCAGTGCCGACTCCGACTACGAGCAGTACTTC.

This clonotype was found once. The chain recombines TRBV5-1 with TRBJ2-7; D unresolved. The V end was cut by 0 bases, the J end by 7 bases, with 8 bases between. The CDR3 length is 12 residues. Looked up from germline, CDR1 is SGHRS and CDR2 is YFSETQ. The CDR3 here is CASSLEGQEQYV. The CDR3 DNA follows: TGCGCCAGCAGCTTGGAAGGGCAAGAGCAGTACGTC.

The CDR3 DNA reads TGTGCCATCAGTGAACAGGGAGCCTACAATGAGCAGTTCTTC. Its translation is CAISEQGAYNEQFF. This rearrangement joins TRBV10-3 to TRBJ2-1; the D gene is possibly TRBD1 (6 bases). Germline V CDR1 and CDR2: ENHRY, SYGVKD. Trimming removed 3 bases from V and 2 bases from J, with 8 bases in between. The CDR3 covers 14 residues.

In nucleotides, the CDR3 is TGTGCCAGCAGCTTAGCGGGGACTAATTCCTACAATGAGCAGTTCTTC. Its protein product is CASSLAGTNSYNEQFF. V gene TRBV7-2 combines with J gene TRBJ2-1, with 7 positions matching TRBD2. The CDR3 spans 16 residues. V lost 0 bases and J lost 1; bases outside the gene matches: 3. Germline lookup yields CDR1 SGHTA and CDR2 FQGNSA.

The chain is built from TRBV6-5 and TRBJ1-2; no reliable D call. The CDR3 runs 13 residues. With 2 bases removed from V and 4 bases from J, the gap between germline ends came to 8 bases. The germline V gene has CDR1 MNHEY and CDR2 SVGAGI. Written as DNA, the CDR3 is TGTGCCAGCAGTTACGACGGAACCTATGGCTACACCTTC. Protein product: CASSYDGTYGYTF.

This sequence joins TRBV5-6 and TRBJ2-6; no firm D call. This CDR3 is 15 amino acids long. The germline V and J ends were trimmed by 7 bases and 0 bases, with 11 bases remaining between them. In germline, CDR1 is SGHDT, CDR2 YYEEEE. Here the CDR3 reads CASHSYGSGANVLTF. The DNA for the CDR3 is TGTGCCAGCCACTCGTACGGCTCTGGGGCCAACGTCCTGACTTTC.

The V and J genes are TRBV29-1 and TRBJ1-5, with D hard to call. V dropped 4 bases and J dropped 2 bases, with 15 bases sitting between them. This CDR3 spans 15 amino acids. Per the germline V gene, CDR1 is SQVTM and CDR2 is ANQGSEA. The CDR3 DNA sequence: TGCAGCGTTGGGGGAGGGATTGATGGCAATCAGCCCCAGCATTTT. Translation: CSVGGGIDGNQPQHF.

The V call is TRBV3-1, the J call TRBJ2-3, with 9 nucleotides matching TRBD2. V was clipped by 1 base and J by 10 bases; unmatched bases: 0. The germline CDR1 and CDR2 sequences are LGHDT and YNNKEL (reference sequence). CDR3 length: 12 residues. The CDR3, as DNA: TGTGCCAGCAGCCAAGGACTAGCGGCGCAGTATTTT. This encodes CASSQGLAAQYF.

V and J are TRBV14 and TRBJ2-3; D uncertain. The CDR3 sequence is 12 residues long. Germline values: CDR1 SGHDN, CDR2 FVKESK. V lost 4 bases and J 4 bases, leaving 6 bases between the germline ends. This CDR3 is CASSRWADTQYF. DNA for the CDR3: TGTGCCAGCAGCCGGTGGGCAGATACGCAGTATTTT.

The chain has TRBV27 and TRBJ1-6; perhaps TRBD1 as D (6 bases). Germline CDR1 and CDR2: MNHEY and SMNVEV (reference sequence). With 2 bases removed from V and 7 bases from J, the gap between germline ends came to 9 bases. The CDR3 covers 14 residues. CDR3 bases: TGTGCCAGCAGTTTAACACAGGGAAATTCACCCCTCCACTTT. Translating it yields CASSLTQGNSPLHF.

CDR3 sequence reads: CASRGQGYVDEQFF. The CDR3 nucleotides are TGTGCCAGCAGAGGACAGGGTTACGTCGATGAGCAGTTCTTC. The chain uses TRBV6-2 or TRBV6-3 and TRBJ2-1; 8 bases are a match to TRBD1. Germline V lookup: CDR1 MNHEY, CDR2 SVGEGT. This CDR3 spans 14 amino acids. The junction had 9 bases not matched to a gene; V was cut back by 6 bases and J by 8 bases.

The chain carries TRBV30 and TRBJ1-6; no firm D call. The V gene's germline CDR1 is GTSNPN and CDR2 SVGIG (reference sequence). CDR3 length: 14 residues. V dropped 5 bases and J dropped 3 bases, with 11 bases sitting between them. CDR3 coding DNA: TGTGCCTGGGGACCGATGGGCTATAATTCACCCCTCCACTTT. This sequence encodes CAWGPMGYNSPLHF.

The chain recombines TRBV20-1 with TRBJ1-2; 7 bases line up with TRBD1. Germline V gene sequence: CDR1 DFQATT, CDR2 SNEGSKA (reference sequence). The CDR3 extends over 14 amino acids. V trimming: 5 bases; J trimming: 2 bases; junction bases outside the gene matches: 8. The CDR3 nucleotides are TGCAGTGCTCACCGAGTACAGGGGAACTATGGCTACACCTTC. Translation gives CSAHRVQGNYGYTF.

The rearrangement uses TRBV2 and TRBJ2-2; a weak D match, TRBD2 (6 bases). The CDR3 is made up of 15 amino acids. V lost 4 bases and J 0 bases, leaving 9 bases between the germline ends. The germline gives CDR1 SNHLY, CDR2 FYNNEI. CDR3 residues: CASSVREANTGELFF. The CDR3 nucleotides read TGTGCCAGCAGTGTTAGGGAGGCGAACACCGGGGAGCTGTTTTTT.

This clonotype was detected only once. This chain joins TRBV29-1 and TRBJ1-5; D possibly corresponds to TRBD1 (5 bases). The CDR3 totals 13 residues. Between the trimmed V and J ends, which lost 1 base and 8 bases, there was a span of 12 bases. CDR1 and CDR2 from the germline V gene are SQVTM and ANQGSEA. The DNA of the CDR3 is TGCAGCGTTGAAGTCAATCGGGGGGAGCCCCAGCATTTT. Its translation is CSVEVNRGEPQHF.

The chain couples TRBV6-5 to TRBJ2-7; maybe TRBD2 (5 bases). Germline V gene data show CDR1 as MNHEY and CDR2 as SVGAGI. The CDR3 sequence is 13 residues long. With 8 bases removed from V and 3 bases from J, the gap between germline ends came to 14 bases. In DNA, the CDR3 is TGTGCCAGCGGCCGGGGAACCGGCTACGAGCAGTACTTC. Its translation: CASGRGTGYEQYF.

This rearrangement joins TRBV30 to TRBJ2-1, with D possibly being TRBD1 or TRBD2 (6 bases each). The CDR3 loop spans 13 amino acids. In germline, CDR1 is GTSNPN, CDR2 SVGIG (reference sequence). Trimming pared 2 bases from V and 7 bases from J, leaving 12 bases between. The CDR3 sequence: CAWSQGGPNEQFF. CDR3 DNA sequence: TGTGCCTGGAGTCAAGGGGGGCCTAATGAGCAGTTCTTC.

This rearrangement joins TRBV20-1 to TRBJ2-5, with 8 bases that match TRBD2. V was clipped by 4 bases and J by 2 bases; unmatched bases: 6. Germline V gene sequence: CDR1 DFQATT, CDR2 SNEGSKA (reference sequence). The CDR3 runs to 14 residues. For the CDR3, the DNA is TGCAGTGCTATCGGTCGCGGGGGGCAAGAGACCCAGTACTTC. Translated: CSAIGRGGQETQYF.

The rearrangement joins TRBV29-1 to TRBJ1-1; D not resolved. This CDR3 region has 13 residues. V lost 4 bases to trimming and J lost 0 bases, with 9 bases between them. Germline V CDR1 and CDR2: SQVTM, ANQGSEA. Written as DNA, the CDR3 is TGCAGCGTTGTGAACAGTCTGAACACTGAAGCTTTCTTT. The encoded protein is CSVVNSLNTEAFF.

This clonotype was seen just once. The chain employs TRBV3-1 and TRBJ2-6; 8 bases fit TRBD1. CDR3 length: 19 amino acids. V shed 4 bases and J 0 bases; nucleotides not matched to a gene: 11. Germline CDR1 LGHDT, CDR2 YNNKEL (reference sequence). The CDR3 DNA reads as TGTGCCAGCAGCCCGTGGCCGGACAGGGAACGCTCTGGGGCCAACGTCCTGACTTTC. Translating it yields CASSPWPDRERSGANVLTF.

This clonotype was seen only once. The rearrangement links TRBV18 to TRBJ2-3, with D perhaps matching TRBD2 (6 bases). CDR3 size: 15 residues. The germline gives CDR1 KGHSH, CDR2 LQKENI. V lost 6 bases and J lost 4, with 17 bases in between. The CDR3 DNA sequence: TGTGCCAGCTCGCCCCGGGACTTCTCGCCAGATACGCAGTATTTT. Translated, it gives CASSPRDFSPDTQYF. Supplemented by reference TRBV18 and TRBJ2-3, the full variable domain reads NAGVMQNPRHLVRRRGQEARLRCSPMKGHSHVYWYRQLPEEGLKFMVYLQKENIIDESGMPKERFSAEFPKEGPSILRIQQVVRGDSAAYFCASSPRDFSPDTQYFGPGTRLTVL.

The chain couples TRBV29-1 to TRBJ1-5, with D possibly TRBD1 on 5 matching bases. CDR1 is SQVTM, CDR2 ANQGSEA, per germline. The CDR3 is 14 amino acids. V shed 5 bases and J shed 0 bases, with 11 bases lying between them. The CDR3 loop is CSVKTGTSNQPQHF. In nucleotides, the CDR3 is TGCAGCGTTAAGACCGGGACTAGCAATCAGCCCCAGCATTTT.